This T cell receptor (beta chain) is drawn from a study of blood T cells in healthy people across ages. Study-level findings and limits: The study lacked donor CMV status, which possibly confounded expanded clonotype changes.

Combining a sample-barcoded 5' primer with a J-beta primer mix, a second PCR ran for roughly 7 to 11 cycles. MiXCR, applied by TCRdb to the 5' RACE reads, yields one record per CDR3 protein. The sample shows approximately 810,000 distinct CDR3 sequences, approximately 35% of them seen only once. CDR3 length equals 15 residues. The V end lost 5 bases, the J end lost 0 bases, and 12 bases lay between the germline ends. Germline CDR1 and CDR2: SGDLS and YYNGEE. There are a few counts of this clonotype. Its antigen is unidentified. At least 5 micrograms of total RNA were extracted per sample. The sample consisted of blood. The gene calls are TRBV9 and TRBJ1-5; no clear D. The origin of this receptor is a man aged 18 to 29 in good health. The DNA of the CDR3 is TGTGCCAGCAGTTCCGCCGGCTATAGCAATCAGCCCCAGCATTTT. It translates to CASSSAGYSNQPQHF.